This T cell receptor (beta chain) was obtained from a study of blood T cell repertoires in COVID-19. About the study: PBMCs, B-cell-depleted T cells, or T cells provided the cDNA or gDNA that made up the material.

Sequencing was performed with immunoSEQ multiplex PCR; in TCRdb, only in-frame clones are kept and a portion is missing. The data show around 260,000 clones, with over 75% seen just once and 1% to 1.3% held by the top ten. The TCR originated in a woman in her twenties or thirties who had recovered from COVID-19. Sequencing was carried out using PBMCs or T cells enriched from blood (not recorded which).

The CDR3 here is CASSKIKASSYEQYF. CDR3 nucleotide sequence: TGTGCCAGCAGCAAAATAAAGGCTAGCTCCTACGAGCAGTACTTC. This chain uses TRBV21-1 with TRBJ2-7; the table's D call, TRBD2, was not checked against the DNA. TRBV21-1 is a pseudogene segment. The CDR3 covers 15 residues.